The 23 T cell receptor beta chains presented below share a single source sample, sequenced in a study of T cell repertoires in cytomegalovirus infection. No antigen has been assigned to these receptors. TCRdb analysed the reads with MiXCR anew, one entry per CDR3 protein. In the table there are fewer than 900,000 distinct CDR3 sequences, almost 30% of which are singletons. The sample in question was cultured CD8+ T cells from PBMCs, obtained from culture after CMV antigen stimulation. The receptors were sampled from a human donor in good health (CMV status not recorded). Some clones in this sample may be carry-over from other donors' samples.

A remark on this clonotype: Possible read error: a much larger clone is one base away. This chain links TRBV7-2 with TRBJ2-3, with D hard to call. Between the trimmed V and J ends, which lost 0 bases and 5 bases, there was a span of 9 bases. The CDR3 loop spans 14 amino acids. Germline CDR1 reads SGHTA; CDR2 reads FQGNSA. The CDR3 loop is CASSLAGLGDTQYF. In nucleotides, the CDR3 is TGTGCCAGCAGCTTAGCGGGTTTAGGAGATACGCAGTATTTT.

This clonotype was picked up a small number of times. The V call is TRBV10-2, the J call TRBJ2-1, with 15 bases identical to TRBD2. CDR3 size: 18 residues. After removal of 6 bases from V and 4 bases from J, the junction contained 10 bases not matched to a gene. Germline V lookup: CDR1 WSHSY, CDR2 SAAADI. The CDR3 spells CASSPGLAGGPKYNEQFF. CDR3 sequence (DNA): TGCGCCAGCAGCCCAGGACTAGCGGGGGGGCCTAAGTACAATGAGCAGTTCTTC.

V usage is TRBV20-1 and J usage is TRBJ1-3; no reliable D call. The CDR3 runs 13 residues. V was clipped by 3 bases and J by 0 bases, with 6 bases between them. In germline, CDR1 is DFQATT, CDR2 SNEGSKA (reference sequence). The CDR3, as DNA: TGCAGTGCTAGGTCGAGCTCTGGAAACACCATATATTTT. It is translated as CSARSSSGNTIYF.

The chain couples TRBV6-6 to TRBJ1-2, with D perhaps matching TRBD1 (6 bases). The CDR3 consists of 12 residues. V was cut by 5 bases and J by 13 bases, with 17 bases left in between. The germline V gene has CDR1 MNHNY and CDR2 SVGAGI (reference sequence). The CDR3 DNA sequence: TGTGCCAGCAGTCGGCGGACAGCGCCAGTCACCTTC. Translation gives CASSRRTAPVTF.

The sample holds a few counts of this clonotype. Mismatch with germline at one junction end may stem from a read error. The chain uses TRBV7-7 and TRBJ2-5; D perhaps matches TRBD2 (5 bases). The germline V gene has CDR1 SSHAT and CDR2 FNYEAQ (reference sequence). This CDR3 region has 13 residues. CDR3 residues: CASSFGEEATQYF. CDR3 coding DNA: TGTGCTAGCAGCTTCGGGGAAGAGGCGACCCAGTACTTC. Combining the CDR3 with reference TRBV7-7 and TRBJ2-5 gives the whole variable domain GAGVSQSPRYKVTKRGQDVTLRCDPISSHATLYWYQQALGQGPEFLTYFNYEAQPDKSGLPSDRFSAERPEGSISTLTIQRTEQRDSAMYRCASSFGEEATQYFGPGTRLLVL.

This clonotype came up many times. This chain uses TRBV7-6 with TRBJ2-7; the D is unclear. Germline V CDR1 and CDR2: SGHVS, FNYEAQ. The CDR3 runs to 16 residues. V lost 5 bases to trimming and J lost 3 bases, with 20 bases between them. The CDR3: CASSTGFRPLDYEQYF. The CDR3 bases are TGTGCCAGCAGCACCGGATTCCGCCCTCTGGACTACGAGCAGTACTTC.

The chain is built from TRBV4-3 and TRBJ1-6, with D possibly being TRBD1 (5 bases). This CDR3 region has 16 residues. Germline V CDR1 and CDR2: LGHNA, YSLEER. The V and J ends lost 0 bases and 13 bases respectively, with 19 bases between them. Here the CDR3 DNA reads TGCGCCAGCAGCCAAGACTGGCGGGGGACTCCTGGGCCCCTCCACTTT. Translated: CASSQDWRGTPGPLHF.

A few counts support this clonotype. This rearrangement joins TRBV10-3 to TRBJ2-7, with D hard to call. CDR1 is ENHRY and CDR2 is SYGVKD in the germline V gene. V lost 4 bases and J lost 0, with 19 bases in between. The CDR3 loop spans 17 amino acids. The CDR3 is CAISGPTSLKPSYEQYF. CDR3 sequence (DNA): TGTGCCATCAGTGGGCCCACGTCCTTAAAGCCCTCCTACGAGCAGTACTTC.

This clonotype was found many times. The chain links TRBV7-2 to TRBJ2-1, with no clear D. The CDR3 is made up of 13 amino acids. Trimming pared 3 bases from V and 7 bases from J, leaving 10 bases between. CDR1 is SGHTA, CDR2 FQGNSA, per germline. CDR3 in amino acids: CASSLPPSNEQFF. Here the CDR3 DNA reads TGTGCCAGCAGCTTGCCCCCCTCGAATGAGCAGTTCTTC.

The chain uses TRBV7-2 and TRBJ1-3; D ambiguous. In germline, CDR1 is SGHTA, CDR2 FQGNSA. This CDR3 is built from 14 residues. V dropped 10 bases and J dropped 0 bases, with 13 bases sitting between them. The CDR3 reads CATSTGYSGNTIYF. The CDR3 DNA follows: TGTGCCACTTCGACCGGTTACTCTGGAAACACCATATATTTT.

V usage is TRBV5-4 and J usage is TRBJ1-1, with TRBD1 identical over 10 bases. Looked up from germline, CDR1 is SGHNT and CDR2 is YYREEE (reference sequence). This CDR3 comprises 17 residues. The trim removed 4 bases at V and 2 bases at J, leaving 11 bases unmatched. The CDR3 coding sequence is TGTGCCAGCAGCACGACCGGGACAGGGGCCACTAACACTGAAGCTTTCTTT. Translating gives CASSTTGTGATNTEAFF.

The count of this clonotype is one. CDR3: CASSPLAPGQRTYEQYF. The CDR3 DNA reads TGTGCCAGCAGCCCCCTAGCCCCGGGACAGCGTACCTACGAGCAGTACTTC. This chain joins TRBV27 and TRBJ2-7; 7 nucleotides line up with TRBD1. V lost 6 bases to trimming and J lost 2 bases; unmatched junction nucleotides: 16. Germline CDR1 and CDR2: MNHEY and SMNVEV (reference sequence). The CDR3 is 17 residues long.

This clonotype appeared many times. The rearrangement joins TRBV19 to TRBJ1-6; D ambiguous. This CDR3 region has 15 residues. Trimming shortened V by 3 bases and J by 5 bases, and 11 bases separated the two germline ends. Germline CDR1 reads LNHDA; CDR2 reads SQIVND (reference sequence). The CDR3 coding sequence is TGTGCCAGTAGTATTACCCAGGCCAATAATTCACCCCTCCACTTT. Translating it yields CASSITQANNSPLHF.

This clonotype was seen only a few times. The chain uses TRBV19 and TRBJ2-3, with 7 bases identical to TRBD1. Germline V gene lookup returns CDR1 LNHDA and CDR2 SQIVND (reference sequence). V was clipped by 5 bases and J by 4 bases; unmatched bases: 9. CDR3 length equals 15 residues. CDR3 amino acids: CASSGTDLASDTQYF. Here the CDR3 DNA reads TGTGCCAGTAGTGGGACAGACCTCGCGTCAGATACGCAGTATTTT.

This clonotype was detected ten times or more. The chain has TRBV7-8 and TRBJ2-1; 10 positions match TRBD2. The CDR3 length is 15 residues. The germline CDR1 and CDR2 sequences are SGHVS and FQNEAQ. V was clipped by 5 bases and J by 8 bases; unmatched bases: 9. CDR3 bases: TGTGCCAGCAGCGTCAGCGGGGGGGCGTTTCATGAGCAGTTCTTC. Its translation is CASSVSGGAFHEQFF.

V gene TRBV4-3 combines with J gene TRBJ2-2; possible D gene TRBD2, 6 bases. V lost 1 base and J lost 0, with 15 bases in between. In germline, CDR1 is LGHNA, CDR2 YSLEER. This CDR3 is 18 amino acids long. The CDR3 nucleotides read TGCGCCAGCAGCCAAGTCATCCGGGAGTACGCGAACACCGGGGAGCTGTTTTTT. This codes for CASSQVIREYANTGELFF.

The J gene is TRBJ2-2, the V gene TRBV7-9, with 7 bases aligning to TRBD1. In germline, CDR1 is SEHNR, CDR2 FQNEAQ (reference sequence). CDR3 length: 16 residues. The J segment lost 4 bases and the V segment lost 5 bases, leaving 10 bases of the junction unmatched. The CDR3 coding sequence is TGTGCCAGCAGCCCCAGACAGGGCCCACTCACCGGGGAGCTGTTTTTT. It specifies CASSPRQGPLTGELFF.

The CDR3 here is CASSLRAREAFF. The CDR3 DNA reads as TGTGCCAGCAGCTTGAGAGCTAGGGAAGCTTTCTTT. This chain uses TRBV5-5 with TRBJ1-1; D remains unclear. The germline CDR1 and CDR2 sequences are SGHKS and YYEKEE (reference sequence). The CDR3 consists of 12 residues. V gave up 1 base and J gave up 8 bases, with 9 bases separating them.

Only a few counts were recorded for this clonotype. The chain combines TRBV12-3 or TRBV12-4 with TRBJ1-5; D unresolved. Trimming cost V 4 bases and J 5 bases, with 15 bases left between them. The CDR3 sequence is 15 residues long. CDR3 nucleotides: TGTGCCAGCAGTTCGGGAGCCGAGCTTTATCAGCCCCAGCATTTT. Protein sequence: CASSSGAELYQPQHF.

The V and J genes are TRBV6-5 and TRBJ1-2; a possible D gene is TRBD1 (5 bases). Per the germline V gene, CDR1 is MNHEY and CDR2 is SVGAGI. With 6 bases removed from V and 4 bases from J, the gap between germline ends came to 12 bases. This CDR3 has 13 residues. CDR3: CASSPDGAYGYTF. The CDR3 DNA follows: TGTGCCAGCAGCCCAGACGGGGCCTATGGCTACACCTTC.

V usage is TRBV6-4 and J usage is TRBJ2-1; TRBD2 matches 11 bases. From germline, CDR1 is MRHNA and CDR2 SNTAGT. J gave up 0 bases and V 3 bases, and 7 bases lay outside the gene matches. The CDR3 contains 18 residues. DNA for the CDR3: TGTGCCAGCAGTGAGGGACTAGCGGTGAAAAGCTCCTACAATGAGCAGTTCTTC. The encoded protein is CASSEGLAVKSSYNEQFF.

The chain couples TRBV27 to TRBJ1-6, with no clear D. Looked up from germline, CDR1 is MNHEY and CDR2 is SMNVEV (reference sequence). CDR3 length equals 18 residues. Trimming took off 4 bases at V and 0 bases at J, with 16 bases between the two ends. CDR3 region: CASSSRFGLSSYNSPLHF. The CDR3 DNA sequence: TGTGCCAGCAGTTCTCGCTTCGGCTTGAGCTCCTATAATTCACCCCTCCACTTT.

This clonotype was observed a handful of times. The chain uses TRBV18 and TRBJ1-1, with D possibly TRBD1 on 5 matching bases. CDR3 length: 17 amino acids. V lost 2 bases, J lost 1 base, and 17 bases lay in between. Germline CDR1 is KGHSH and CDR2 is LQKENI. CDR3 sequence: CASSPRGGRVQNTEAFF. The CDR3 coding sequence is TGTGCCAGCTCACCAAGGGGAGGTAGGGTCCAGAACACTGAAGCTTTCTTT.